These T cell receptor beta chains were read from a single sample in a study of blood T cells in healthy people across ages. TCRdb fed the 5' RACE reads into MiXCR, producing one record per CDR3 protein. The repertoire has about 680,000 distinct CDR3 sequences, roughly 49% of them found once; the top ten carry roughly a third. The sequencing sample was made of blood. These TCRs come from a woman in her fifties or sixties in good health. The CDR3 runs from the conserved cysteine through the conserved F or W. Expanded clones get a size class; other rows say once, few or many, or leave the size out.

j_call,v_call,clone_size,cdr3_aa
TRBJ2-7,TRBV29-1,NA,CSVEGRDEQYF
TRBJ1-1,TRBV12-3/TRBV12-4,few,CASSSGTHGEAFF
TRBJ1-1,TRBV5-5,NA,CASSSRGALNTEAFF
TRBJ2-5,TRBV7-2,NA,CASSLGGTGKVPEQYF
TRBJ2-1,TRBV6-2/TRBV6-3,NA,CASRSTDIRSYNEQFF
TRBJ2-2,TRBV2,few,CASSPGTAGSGELFF
TRBJ2-1,TRBV20-1,NA,CSARTPGLAERGSHNEQFF
TRBJ1-2,TRBV20-1,once,CSARTGGLNYGYTF
TRBJ2-1,TRBV4-3,NA,CASSQEGFSGNEQFF
TRBJ1-4,TRBV5-1,NA,CASSLTGDPNEKLFF
TRBJ2-2,TRBV11-2,few,CASSLAGSLAITGELFF
TRBJ2-5,TRBV24-1,NA,CATSDWDEQYF
TRBJ2-1,TRBV20-1,NA,CSADRDYSYNEQFF
TRBJ2-1,TRBV10-3,NA,CAIPSSGGGNEQFF
TRBJ2-3,TRBV2,few,CASSVTGTGVTDTQYF
TRBJ2-7,TRBV20-1,NA,CSAPSRRRGRDEQYF
NA,TRBV10-3,few,CAISRAGEGEQYF
TRBJ1-4,TRBV4-3,NA,CASSQDQGIGNEKLFF
TRBJ2-2,TRBV29-1,few,CSSRGTGTGELFF
TRBJ1-1,TRBV2,NA,CASSPADRGGTEAFF
TRBJ1-2,TRBV20-1,NA,CSASMGRGPTNYGYTF
TRBJ2-5,TRBV10-3,NA,CAISEVSGSGDEQYF
TRBJ2-2,TRBV24-1,NA,CATRDRGANTGELFF
TRBJ1-5,TRBV19,NA,CASSIDLDQPQHF
TRBJ1-2,TRBV6-5,NA,CASSLQGGGRGYTF
TRBJ2-2,TRBV28,NA,CASLTGVTGELFF
TRBJ2-5,TRBV3-1,once,CASRYRRDPFSQYF
TRBJ2-4,TRBV7-2,NA,CASSVALAKNIQYF
NA,TRBV20-1,NA,CSASRAGTRNEQYF
TRBJ2-1,TRBV7-2,once,CASSKGSRTYNEQFF
TRBJ2-7,TRBV5-1,few,CASSPWRTGTEAYEQYF
NA,TRBV5-1,NA,CASSFLQGLPYNEQYF
TRBJ1-4,TRBV7-9,NA,CASSSYRGDEKLFF
TRBJ2-7,TRBV27,NA,CASRTPGQRALYF
TRBJ2-1,TRBV6-2/TRBV6-3,NA,CASRDGLAGANEQFF
TRBJ1-5,TRBV12-3/TRBV12-4,NA,CASSLRQGYQPQHF
TRBJ2-1,TRBV11-1,NA,CASSLSQGWLAEDNEQFF